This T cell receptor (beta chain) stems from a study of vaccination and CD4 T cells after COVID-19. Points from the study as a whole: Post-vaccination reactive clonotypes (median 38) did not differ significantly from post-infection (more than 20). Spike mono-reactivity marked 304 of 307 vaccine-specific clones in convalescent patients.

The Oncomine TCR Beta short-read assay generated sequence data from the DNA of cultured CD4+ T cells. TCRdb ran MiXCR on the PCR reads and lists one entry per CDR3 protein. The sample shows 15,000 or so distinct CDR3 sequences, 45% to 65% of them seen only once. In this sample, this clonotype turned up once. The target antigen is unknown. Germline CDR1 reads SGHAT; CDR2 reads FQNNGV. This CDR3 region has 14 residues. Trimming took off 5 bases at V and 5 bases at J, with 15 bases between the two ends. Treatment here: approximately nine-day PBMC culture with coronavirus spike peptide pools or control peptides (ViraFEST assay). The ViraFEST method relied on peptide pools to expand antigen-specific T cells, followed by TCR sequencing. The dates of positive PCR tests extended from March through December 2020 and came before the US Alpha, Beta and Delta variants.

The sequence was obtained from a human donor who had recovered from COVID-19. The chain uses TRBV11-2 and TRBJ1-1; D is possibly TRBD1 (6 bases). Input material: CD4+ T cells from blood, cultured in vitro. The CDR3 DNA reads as TGTGCCAGCAGCCCTAGGGGGGGGCCGACTGAAGCTTTCTTT. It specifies CASSPRGGPTEAFF. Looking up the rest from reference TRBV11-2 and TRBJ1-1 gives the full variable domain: EAGVAQSPRYKIIEKRQSVAFWCNPISGHATLYWYQQILGQGPKLLIQFQNNGVVDDSQLPKDRFSAERLKGVDSTLKIQPAKLEDSAVYLCASSPRGGPTEAFFGQGTRLTVV.